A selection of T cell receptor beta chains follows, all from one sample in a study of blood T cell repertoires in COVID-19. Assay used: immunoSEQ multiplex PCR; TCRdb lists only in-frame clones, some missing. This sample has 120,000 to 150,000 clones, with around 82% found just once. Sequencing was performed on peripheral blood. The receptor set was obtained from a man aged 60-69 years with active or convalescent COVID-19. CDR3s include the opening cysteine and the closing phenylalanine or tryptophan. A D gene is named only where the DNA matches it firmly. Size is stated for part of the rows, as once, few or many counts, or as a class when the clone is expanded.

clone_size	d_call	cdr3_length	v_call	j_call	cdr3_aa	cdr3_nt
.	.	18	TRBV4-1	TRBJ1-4	CASSQERGEGRTNEKLFF	TGCGCCAGCAGCCAAGAAAGGGGGGAGGGGAGGACTAATGAAAAACTGTTTTTT
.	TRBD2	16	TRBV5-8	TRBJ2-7	CASSLGTSGRADEQYF	TGTGCCAGCAGCTTGGGGACTAGCGGGAGGGCCGACGAGCAGTACTTC
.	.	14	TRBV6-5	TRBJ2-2	CASSYSISLGWLFF	TGTGCCAGCAGTTACTCGATCTCGCTAGGTTGGCTGTTTTTT
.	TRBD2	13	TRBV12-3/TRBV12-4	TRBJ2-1	CASGGEAYNEQFF	TGTGCCAGCGGGGGGGAAGCCTACAATGAGCAGTTCTTC
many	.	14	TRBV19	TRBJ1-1	CASSLFRLNTEAFF	TGTGCCAGTAGTTTATTCCGTCTGAACACTGAAGCTTTCTTT
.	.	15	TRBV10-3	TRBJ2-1	CAISESPTEYNEQFF	TGTGCCATCAGTGAGTCCCCGACTGAGTACAATGAGCAGTTCTTC
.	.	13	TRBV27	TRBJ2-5	CASSFRFLETQYF	TGTGCCAGCAGTTTCCGGTTTCTGGAGACCCAGTACTTC
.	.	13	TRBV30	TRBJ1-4	CAWNLGGNEKLFF	TGTGCCTGGAACTTGGGGGGGAATGAAAAACTGTTTTTT
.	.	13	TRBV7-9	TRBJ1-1	CASSSGGDTEAFF	TGTGCCAGCAGCTCTGGGGGCGACACTGAAGCTTTCTTT
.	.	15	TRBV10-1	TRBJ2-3	CASFLGAARTDTQYF	TGCGCCAGCTTCCTCGGAGCGGCTAGAACAGATACGCAGTATTTT
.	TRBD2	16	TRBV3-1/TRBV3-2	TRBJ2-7	CASSSRTSGVANEQYF	TGTGCCAGCAGCAGCCGGACTAGCGGGGTGGCCAACGAGCAGTACTTC
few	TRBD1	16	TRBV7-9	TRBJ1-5	CASSLDTGTGNQPQHF	TGTGCCAGCAGCCTCGATACCGGGACAGGGAATCAGCCCCAGCATTTT
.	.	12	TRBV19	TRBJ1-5	CASRNRVQPQHF	TGTGCCAGTAGGAACAGGGTGCAGCCCCAGCATTTT
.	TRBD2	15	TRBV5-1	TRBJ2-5	CASSLGLPGGETQYF	TGCGCCAGCAGCTTGGGACTGCCGGGGGGAGAGACCCAGTACTTC
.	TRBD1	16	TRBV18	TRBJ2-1	CASSPQRDSAYNEQFF	TGTGCCAGCTCACCACAGAGGGACAGCGCCTACAATGAGCAGTTCTTC
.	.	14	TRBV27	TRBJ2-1	CASSLSGSRGEQFF	TGTGCCAGCAGTTTATCGGGCAGCAGGGGTGAGCAGTTCTTC
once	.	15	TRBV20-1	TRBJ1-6	CSASNQGLYNSPLHF	TGCAGTGCTAGTAACCAGGGCCTCTATAATTCACCCCTCCACTTT
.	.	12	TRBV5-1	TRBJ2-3	CASSLSTDTQYF	TGCGCCAGCAGCCTTAGCACAGATACGCAGTATTTT
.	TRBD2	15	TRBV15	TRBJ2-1	CATSREGLAPVGQFF	TGTGCCACCAGCAGAGAGGGACTAGCCCCAGTGGGGCAGTTCTTC
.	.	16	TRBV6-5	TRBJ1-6	CASSWIQGYGGSPLHF	TGTGCCAGCAGTTGGATACAGGGCTATGGTGGATCACCCCTCCACTTT
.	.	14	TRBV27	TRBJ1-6	CASSPDRGSSPLHF	TGTGCCAGCAGTCCTGACCGGGGGAGTTCACCCCTCCACTTT
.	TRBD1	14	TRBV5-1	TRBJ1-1	CASSVDRVGTEAFF	TGCGCCAGCAGCGTGGACAGGGTGGGGACTGAAGCTTTCTTT
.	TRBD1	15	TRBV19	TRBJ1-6	CASRNDRGHNSPLHF	TGTGCCAGTAGGAACGACAGGGGCCATAATTCACCCCTCCACTTT
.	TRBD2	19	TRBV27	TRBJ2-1	CASSLRPLAGVISYNEQFF	TGTGCCAGCAGTTTAAGGCCCCTAGCGGGAGTCATCTCCTACAATGAGCAGTTCTTC
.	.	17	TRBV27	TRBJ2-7	CASSLPPDGGTSYEQYF	TGTGCCAGCAGTTTACCCCCCGACGGAGGGACTTCCTACGAGCAGTACTTC
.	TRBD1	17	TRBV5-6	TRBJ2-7	CASSFQGRQGAWYEQYF	TGTGCCAGCAGCTTCCAAGGAAGACAGGGGGCTTGGTACGAGCAGTACTTC
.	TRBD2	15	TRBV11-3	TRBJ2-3	CASSHSGSLADTQYF	TGTGCCAGCAGCCATAGCGGGAGTTTGGCAGATACGCAGTATTTT
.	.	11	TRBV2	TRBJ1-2	CASRADSSYTF	TGTGCCAGCAGGGCTGACAGTAGCTACACCTTC
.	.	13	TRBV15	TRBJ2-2	CATSTVYTGELFF	TGTGCCACCAGCACGGTTTACACCGGGGAGCTGTTTTTT
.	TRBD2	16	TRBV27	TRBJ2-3	CASSSLSSGYTDTQYF	TGTGCCAGCAGTTCCCTATCTAGCGGATACACAGATACGCAGTATTTT
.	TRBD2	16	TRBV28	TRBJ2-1	CASSVPSGRVAVEQFF	TGTGCCAGCAGTGTGCCTAGCGGGAGGGTTGCTGTTGAGCAGTTCTTC
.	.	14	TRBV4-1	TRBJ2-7	CASSHTGYYPEQYF	TGCGCCAGCAGCCACACAGGGTACTATCCCGAGCAGTACTTC
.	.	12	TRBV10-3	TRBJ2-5	CAIMAPSGTQYF	TGTGCCATCATGGCCCCGTCGGGGACCCAGTACTTC
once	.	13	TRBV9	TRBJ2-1	CASSVGPVHEQFF	TGTGCCAGCAGCGTAGGGCCCGTTCATGAGCAGTTCTTC
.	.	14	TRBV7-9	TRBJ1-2	CASSLAGEVYGYTF	TGTGCCAGCAGCTTGGCAGGGGAAGTCTATGGCTACACCTTC
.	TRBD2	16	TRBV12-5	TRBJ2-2	CASTTGTSRNTGELFF	TGTGCTAGTACGACCGGGACTAGCAGAAACACCGGGGAGCTGTTTTTT
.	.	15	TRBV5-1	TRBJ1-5	CASSPLDSLNQPQHF	TGCGCCAGCAGCCCACTGGACAGTCTCAATCAGCCCCAGCATTTT
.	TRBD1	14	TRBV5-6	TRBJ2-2	CASTRQGYTGELFF	TGTGCCAGCACCCGACAGGGATACACCGGGGAGCTGTTTTTT
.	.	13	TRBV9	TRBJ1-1	CASSRRPGGEAFF	TGTGCCAGCAGCCGACGCCCGGGGGGTGAAGCTTTCTTT
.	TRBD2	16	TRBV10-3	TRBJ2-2	CAISEGTSGRSGELFF	TGTGCCATCAGTGAGGGGACTAGCGGGAGGTCCGGGGAGCTGTTTTTT
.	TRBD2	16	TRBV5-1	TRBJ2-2	CASSQLAGGNTGELFF	TGCGCCAGCAGCCAGTTAGCGGGAGGGAACACCGGGGAGCTGTTTTTT
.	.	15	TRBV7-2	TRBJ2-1	CASSLDRATYNEQFF	TGTGCCAGCAGCTTAGACAGGGCCACCTACAATGAGCAGTTCTTC
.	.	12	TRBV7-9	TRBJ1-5	CASSLGGQPQHF	TGTGCCAGCAGCTTAGGTGGCCAACCCCAGCATTTT
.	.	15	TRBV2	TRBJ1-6	CASSNRDRGNSPLHF	TGTGCCAGCAGTAACAGGGACCGGGGTAATTCACCCCTCCACTTT
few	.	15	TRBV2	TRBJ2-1	CASSTGDSMWNEQFF	TGTGCCAGCAGTACTGGGGACTCAATGTGGAATGAGCAGTTCTTC
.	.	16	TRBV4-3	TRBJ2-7	CASSQPPAGVSYEQYF	TGCGCCAGCAGCCAACCCCCAGCGGGTGTGTCCTACGAGCAGTACTTC
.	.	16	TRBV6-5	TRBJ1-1	CASSYSVGDLNTEAFF	TGTGCCAGCAGTTACTCTGTCGGGGATTTGAACACTGAAGCTTTCTTT
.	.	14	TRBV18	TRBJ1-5	CASSPGLGGQPQHF	TGTGCCAGCTCGCCGGGTTTAGGCGGTCAGCCCCAGCATTTT
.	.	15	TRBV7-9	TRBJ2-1	CASSFYETDNNEQFF	TGTGCCAGCAGCTTTTACGAGACAGATAACAATGAGCAGTTCTTC
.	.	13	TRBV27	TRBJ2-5	CAKAPGVRETQYF	TGTGCCAAGGCCCCAGGGGTTAGAGAGACCCAGTACTTC
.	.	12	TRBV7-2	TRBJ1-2	CASSFQRSGYTF	TGTGCCAGCAGCTTCCAGCGAAGTGGCTACACCTTC
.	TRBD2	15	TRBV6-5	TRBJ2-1	CATRSGSGHYNEQFF	TGTGCCACCCGTAGCGGGAGCGGACACTACAATGAGCAGTTCTTC
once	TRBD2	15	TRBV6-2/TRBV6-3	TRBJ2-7	CASTPGASGSKEQYF	TGTGCCAGCACCCCGGGGGCTAGCGGGTCTAAAGAGCAGTACTTC
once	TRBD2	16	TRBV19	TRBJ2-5	CASSIPGLAGVKTQYF	TGTGCCAGTAGTATCCCAGGACTAGCGGGCGTAAAGACCCAGTACTTC
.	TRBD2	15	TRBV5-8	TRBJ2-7	CASSRGGTTGYEQYF	TGTGCCAGCAGCCGCGGGGGGACAACAGGCTACGAGCAGTACTTC
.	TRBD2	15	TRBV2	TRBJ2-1	CASSGGLAGANEQFF	TGTGCCAGCAGTGGGGGACTAGCGGGAGCTAATGAGCAGTTCTTC